This T cell receptor beta chain is from a study of blood T cell repertoires in COVID-19. Study summary: Donors in the United States, Italy and Spain gave samples during acute or convalescent COVID-19. The cDNA or gDNA used as material had been derived from T cells, B-cell-depleted T cells, or PBMCs.

Profiled with immunoSEQ multiplex PCR; TCRdb holds only in-frame clones, not every one. In the table there are hundreds of thousands of clones, approximately 82% of which are singletons. This clone has more than one count but fewer than ten. The TCR comes from an older woman with active or convalescent COVID-19. The sample taken for sequencing was peripheral blood.

The CDR3 loop is CASSGLAGVRDTQYF. The DNA of the CDR3 is TGTGCCAGCAGCGGACTAGCGGGAGTAAGAGATACGCAGTATTTT. The rearrangement uses TRBV6-6 and TRBJ2-3; 13 bases align to TRBD2. The CDR3 has 15 amino acids. Germline CDR1 is MNHNY and CDR2 is SVGAGI (reference sequence). The ends lost 6 bases at V and 5 bases at J; junction bases unmatched: 5.